The 20 T cell receptor beta chains below all came from one sample that was sequenced in a study of OX40 agonist ivuxolimab in advanced cancers. Receptors were amplified or captured by the immunoSEQ multiplex PCR assay. TCRdb obtained this table from immuneACCESS and retained in-frame rearrangements with V and J assigned. These tables miss some clones; where compared with another copy, unresolved V genes account for less than half of the shortfall, and the remainder is unexplained. The sample profile shows 77,000 or so clones; over 85% of them were found once. Jointly, the top ten make up approximately 0.32% of the sample. The sample here was CD4+ or CD8+ T cells sorted from blood, taken in a trial of the OX40 agonist ivuxolimab. The receptors were sampled from an adult with an advanced solid tumor such as melanoma, head and neck, liver or kidney cancer.

The chain employs TRBV27 and TRBJ2-7; 8 bases line up with TRBD2. The junction had 6 bases not matched to a gene; V was cut back by 0 bases and J by 2 bases. Germline CDR1 and CDR2: MNHEY and SMNVEV (reference sequence). The CDR3 sequence is 16 residues long. In DNA, the CDR3 is TGTGCCAGCAGTTTATCTCGGCGGGGGGCCACCTACGAGCAGTACTTC. Amino acid sequence: CASSLSRRGATYEQYF.

The chain combines TRBV19 with TRBJ1-2; 9 positions match TRBD1. Germline V gene data show CDR1 as LNHDA and CDR2 as SQIVND (reference sequence). This CDR3 region has 13 residues. Trimming at V came to 9 bases and at J to 6 bases, leaving 8 bases not matched to a gene. CDR3 in DNA: TGTGCCAGCCACAACGACAGGGGGAATGGCTACACCTTC. It codes for CASHNDRGNGYTF.

V and J are TRBV28 and TRBJ2-5; perhaps TRBD2 as D (7 bases). The V and J ends lost 6 bases and 4 bases respectively, with 12 bases between them. The CDR3 sequence is 13 residues long. CDR1 and CDR2 from the germline V gene are MDHEN and SYDVKM. Written as DNA, the CDR3 is TGTGCCAGCAGGGTCGGGGGGCTAGAGACCCAGTACTTC. This gives the protein CASRVGGLETQYF.

The table lists this clone with a few counts. The chain uses TRBV2 and TRBJ1-4; no firm D call. This CDR3 is built from 12 residues. Germline lookup yields CDR1 SNHLY and CDR2 FYNNEI. Deletions cut 2 bases from V and 6 bases from J, with 4 bases between. DNA of the CDR3: TGTGCCAGCAGTGAAATGGATGAAAAACTGTTTTTT. Residues: CASSEMDEKLFF.

The V and J genes are TRBV2 and TRBJ1-1; D is uncertain. The V and J ends lost 2 bases and 3 bases respectively, with 10 bases between them. The CDR3 sequence is 14 residues long. CDR1 and CDR2 from the germline V gene are SNHLY and FYNNEI. The CDR3 DNA sequence: TGTGCCAGCAGTGAAATTTCGGGCTACACTGAAGCTTTCTTT. This codes for CASSEISGYTEAFF.

The chain couples TRBV18 to TRBJ2-7; D gene uncertain. From germline, CDR1 is KGHSH and CDR2 LQKENI. CDR3 length equals 15 residues. Deletions cut 6 bases from V and 4 bases from J, with 19 bases between. CDR3 residues: CASSPAASLNYEQYF. CDR3 nucleotide sequence: TGTGCCAGCTCCCCCGCTGCGAGTCTAAATTACGAGCAGTACTTC.

J is TRBJ2-1 and V is TRBV18, with D maybe TRBD2 (5 bases). Trimming cost V 3 bases and J 6 bases, with 9 bases left between them. Germline values: CDR1 KGHSH, CDR2 LQKENI. This CDR3 contains 13 residues. CDR3 sequence reads: CASSPSLANEQFF. The CDR3 DNA sequence: TGTGCCAGCTCACCCTCCCTAGCCAATGAGCAGTTCTTC.

This clone showed up just once. CDR3: CASSVDGGYSNQPQHF. The CDR3 nucleotides are TGTGCCAGCAGCGTAGATGGGGGCTATAGCAATCAGCCCCAGCATTTT. The V gene is TRBV9, the J gene TRBJ1-5, with TRBD1 as a possible D gene (6 bases). CDR3 length: 16 amino acids. Looked up from germline, CDR1 is SGDLS and CDR2 is YYNGEE. V gave up 0 bases and J gave up 0 bases, with 10 bases separating them.

The chain combines TRBV18 with TRBJ2-1, with D possibly matching TRBD1 (5 bases). V lost 1 base to trimming and J lost 4 bases, with 11 bases between them. The germline gives CDR1 KGHSH, CDR2 LQKENI. The CDR3 sequence is 15 residues long. The CDR3 region has the DNA TGTGCCAGCTCACCACAAAGGGGAACTTACAATGAGCAGTTCTTC. Protein sequence: CASSPQRGTYNEQFF.

V usage is TRBV4-3 and J usage is TRBJ2-5, with a weak D call TRBD2 (6 bases). The CDR3 totals 16 residues. V was cut by 1 base and J by 5 bases, with 17 bases left in between. Looked up from germline, CDR1 is LGHNA and CDR2 is YSLEER. CDR3 DNA sequence: TGCGCCAGCAGCCAAGCTTCTACGCGGGATGGGGAGACCCAGTACTTC. Its protein is CASSQASTRDGETQYF.

The V call is TRBV7-9, the J call TRBJ1-5, with D hard to call. This CDR3 region has 13 residues. Germline loops: CDR1 SEHNR, CDR2 FQNEAQ (reference sequence). The V end lost 4 bases, the J end lost 7 bases, and 11 bases lay between the germline ends. This CDR3 reads CASSSGLLQPQHF. The CDR3 DNA reads TGTGCCAGCAGCTCCGGCTTGTTGCAGCCCCAGCATTTT.

The rearrangement joins TRBV4-3 to TRBJ2-3; a possible D gene is TRBD2 (7 bases). The CDR3 spans 17 residues. V lost 1 base, J lost 2 bases, and 16 bases lay in between. In germline, CDR1 is LGHNA, CDR2 YSLEER. DNA of the CDR3: TGCGCCAGCAGCCAAGGGGGGGCGGGGGCTGACACAGATACGCAGTATTTT. This gives the protein CASSQGGAGADTDTQYF.

The CDR3 bases are TGTGCCAGCAGCTTGCAGTCAGGGTCCTACGAGCAGTACTTC. This codes for CASSLQSGSYEQYF. V gene TRBV5-4 combines with J gene TRBJ2-7; D perhaps matches TRBD1 (5 bases). CDR1 and CDR2 from the germline V gene are SGHNT and YYREEE (reference sequence). Trimming left V 1 base short and J 1 base short, with 9 bases between. There are 14 residues in the CDR3.

The genes are TRBV4-1 and TRBJ2-1; TRBD2 agrees at 8 bases. The V and J ends lost 1 base and 4 bases, in that order; junction bases with no gene match: 3. From germline, CDR1 is MGHRA and CDR2 YSYEKL. CDR3 length: 15 residues. The CDR3 bases are TGCGCCAGCAGCCAAGTAGCGGGGATATACAATGAGCAGTTCTTC. It codes for CASSQVAGIYNEQFF.

The chain is built from TRBV2 and TRBJ1-5, with D unresolved. The CDR3 contains 13 residues. Per germline, CDR1 SNHLY and CDR2 FYNNEI. Trimming cost V 5 bases and J 4 bases, with 9 bases left between them. The DNA for the CDR3 is TGTGCCAGCAGTCCAACAAAGAATCAGCCCCAGCATTTT. Its translation is CASSPTKNQPQHF. The whole variable domain, filled in from reference TRBV2 and TRBJ1-5, reads EPEVTQTPSHQVTQMGQEVILRCVPISNHLYFYWYRQILGQKVEFLVSFYNNEISEKSEIFDDQFSVERPDGSNFTLKIRSTKLEDSAMYFCASSPTKNQPQHFGDGTRLSIL.

V and J are TRBV27 and TRBJ1-1; unclear D gene. Germline V CDR1 and CDR2: MNHEY, SMNVEV (reference sequence). V dropped 6 bases and J dropped 3 bases, with 8 bases sitting between them. The CDR3 consists of 12 residues. As DNA, the CDR3 is TGTGCCAGCAGGGACGAGTACACTGAAGCTTTCTTT. Translated, it gives CASRDEYTEAFF.

This rearrangement joins TRBV29-1 to TRBJ2-5; D gene uncertain. V lost 4 bases to trimming and J lost 5 bases, with 14 bases between them. CDR1 is SQVTM, CDR2 ANQGSEA, per germline. This CDR3 has 13 amino acids. CDR3 loop: CSVGSYSSETQYF. The CDR3 DNA follows: TGCAGCGTTGGTTCATATAGCAGTGAGACCCAGTACTTC.

The chain uses TRBV7-2 and TRBJ2-4, with 7 bases matching TRBD1. Germline CDR1 reads SGHTA; CDR2 reads FQGNSA. Trimming took 4 bases from V and 7 from J; bases not matched to a gene: 13. The CDR3 covers 16 residues. CDR3 loop: CASSSQPTGTANIQYF. Written as DNA, the CDR3 is TGTGCCAGCAGCTCACAACCAACCGGGACAGCTAACATTCAGTACTTC.

The chain uses TRBV18 and TRBJ1-1; 7 bases agree with TRBD1. Germline CDR1 reads KGHSH; CDR2 reads LQKENI. The J segment lost 5 bases and the V segment lost 2 bases, leaving 8 bases of the junction unmatched. This CDR3 region has 15 residues. CDR3 coding DNA: TGTGCCAGCTCACCAAATCAGGGGGATGGGACTGAAGCTTTCTTT. Encoded protein: CASSPNQGDGTEAFF.

This chain connects TRBV6-6 to TRBJ1-2, with D perhaps TRBD1 (6 bases). The germline CDR1 and CDR2 sequences are MNHNY and SVGAGI (reference sequence). The CDR3 sequence is 15 residues long. V was shortened by 5 bases and J by 0 bases, with 13 bases between the two germline ends. As DNA, the CDR3 is TGTGCCAGCAGTCGGGAGGGGGGGACTAACTATGGCTACACCTTC. It codes for CASSREGGTNYGYTF.